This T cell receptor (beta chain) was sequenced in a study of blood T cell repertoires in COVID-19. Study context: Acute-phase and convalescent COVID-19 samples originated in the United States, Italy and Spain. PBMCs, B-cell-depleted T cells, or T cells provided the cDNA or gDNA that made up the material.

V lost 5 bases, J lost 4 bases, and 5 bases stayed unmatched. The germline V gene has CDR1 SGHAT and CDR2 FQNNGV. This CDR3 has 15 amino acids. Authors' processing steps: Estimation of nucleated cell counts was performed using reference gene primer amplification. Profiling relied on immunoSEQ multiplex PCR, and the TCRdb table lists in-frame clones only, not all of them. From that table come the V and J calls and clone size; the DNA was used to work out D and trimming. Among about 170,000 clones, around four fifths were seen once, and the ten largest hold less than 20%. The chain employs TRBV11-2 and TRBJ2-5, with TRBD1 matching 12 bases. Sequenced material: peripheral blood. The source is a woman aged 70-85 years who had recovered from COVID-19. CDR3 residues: CASSRDRGLGETQYF. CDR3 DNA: TGTGCCAGCAGCCGGGACAGGGGGCTAGGAGAGACCCAGTACTTC.